These T cell receptor beta chains were read from a single sample in a study of blood T cell repertoires in COVID-19. Sequencing used immunoSEQ multiplex PCR; TCRdb keeps in-frame clones, though not all of them. The sample comprises around 400,000 clones, over 75% of which are singletons, and roughly 2% rests with the top ten. The sequenced material came from peripheral blood. These receptors were collected from a woman aged 60-70 years with COVID-19, enrolled during active disease. Each CDR3 is given with its conserved first and last residue. D genes are given only for firm matches. Clone size appears in some rows only: once, few, many, or a class for an expanded clone.

J	size	V	D	CDR3	DNA
TRBJ2-7	.	TRBV7-8	TRBD1	CASSLLRDSSYEQYF	TGTGCCAGCAGCTTACTCCGGGACAGCTCCTACGAGCAGTACTTC
TRBJ1-1	.	TRBV6-2/TRBV6-3	.	CASSYWAANEAFF	TGTGCCAGCAGTTACTGGGCAGCCAATGAAGCTTTCTTT
TRBJ2-7	.	TRBV30	.	CAWSPGQSYEQYF	TGTGCCTGGAGCCCCGGACAGTCCTACGAGCAGTACTTC
TRBJ1-6	.	TRBV27	.	CASSLGGGGSPLHF	TGTGCCAGCAGTTTAGGGGGCGGTGGATCACCCCTCCACTTT
TRBJ2-3	.	TRBV6-4	TRBD1	CASKTSGTGFTDTQYF	TGTGCCAGCAAAACTTCCGGGACAGGGTTCACAGATACGCAGTATTTT
TRBJ1-1	few	TRBV11-3	.	CASSQGPNTEAFF	TGTGCCAGCAGCCAGGGGCCAAACACTGAAGCTTTCTTT
TRBJ2-1	.	TRBV6-5	.	CASSFSNSQFF	TGTGCCAGCAGTTTTTCAAATTCGCAGTTCTTC
TRBJ2-1	once	TRBV7-9	TRBD1	CASSQDRDEQFF	TGTGCCAGCAGTCAAGACAGGGATGAGCAGTTCTTC
TRBJ1-6	.	TRBV2	.	CASSEGPGWGNSPLHF	TGTGCCAGCAGTGAGGGGCCAGGGTGGGGCAATTCACCCCTCCACTTT
TRBJ1-4	.	TRBV7-7	.	CASSLEHGKKLFF	TGTGCTAGCAGCTTAGAACATGGCAAAAAACTGTTTTTT
TRBJ2-2	.	TRBV28	.	CASYHRLYGELFF	TGTGCCAGCTACCACAGGCTGTACGGGGAGCTGTTTTTT
TRBJ1-5	.	TRBV28	.	CASSFEMEGAQPQHF	TGTGCCAGCAGTTTTGAAATGGAGGGAGCTCAGCCCCAGCATTTT
TRBJ1-2	.	TRBV12-3/TRBV12-4	TRBD1	CASSPTGKYGYTF	TGTGCCAGCAGTCCGACAGGGAAGTATGGCTACACCTTC
TRBJ2-2	.	TRBV5-1	TRBD1	CASSSQGVDTGELFF	TGCGCCAGCAGCTCCCAGGGGGTAGACACCGGGGAGCTGTTTTTT
TRBJ1-5	.	TRBV19	.	CASTREGWSNQPQHF	TGTGCTAGTACGCGGGAGGGTTGGAGCAATCAGCCCCAGCATTTT
TRBJ1-6	.	TRBV6-6	.	CANRQQPNSPLHF	TGTGCCAACCGACAGCAACCTAATTCACCCCTCCACTTT
TRBJ2-2	.	TRBV5-1	.	CASSSGGELFF	TGCGCCAGCAGCTCGGGCGGGGAGCTGTTTTTT
TRBJ2-1	.	TRBV29-1	TRBD1	CSVTGQFYNEQFF	TGCAGCGTAACGGGACAGTTCTACAATGAGCAGTTCTTC
TRBJ1-3	few	TRBV27	.	CASSLSAGSGNTIYF	TGTGCCAGCAGTTTATCGGCAGGATCTGGAAACACCATATATTTT
TRBJ1-5	.	TRBV5-1	.	CASSWSSNQPQHF	TGCGCCAGCAGCTGGAGCTCCAATCAGCCCCAGCATTTT